A single sample gave rise to the 13 T cell receptor beta chains below, sequenced in a study of T cell changes during pregnancy in multiple sclerosis. Libraries were prepared by immunoSEQ multiplex PCR; TCRdb keeps only in-frame clonotypes and omits some of them. The table has approximately 52,000 clones, 85% to 95% seen once. This specimen consisted of CD4+ T cells from peripheral blood mononuclear cells, obtained in the third trimester of pregnancy. The receptors originated from a female donor with multiple sclerosis, enrolled in a pregnancy study.

The CDR3 nucleotides are TGTGCCAGCAAGAAAGGACAGGACCTCTCCTACGAGCAGTACTTC. Translated: CASKKGQDLSYEQYF. The chain recombines TRBV7-8 with TRBJ2-7; TRBD1 matches 7 bases. V shed 7 bases, J shed 0 bases, and the junction held 9 bases outside the gene matches. Germline CDR1 SGHVS, CDR2 FQNEAQ. This CDR3 comprises 15 residues.

The chain recombines TRBV5-1 with TRBJ2-3; the match to TRBD2 covers 9 bases. Germline values: CDR1 SGHRS, CDR2 YFSETQ. The ends lost 7 bases at V and 2 bases at J; junction bases unmatched: 8. The CDR3 has 15 amino acids. DNA of the CDR3: TGCGCCAGCTCGAGGACTAGCGTAAACACAGATACGCAGTATTTT. Translated, it gives CASSRTSVNTDTQYF.

The V call is TRBV7-9, the J call TRBJ2-4; TRBD1 aligns across 8 bases. The CDR3 runs 17 residues. Unmatched junction bases numbered 8, after V lost 0 bases and J lost 4 bases. CDR1 and CDR2 from the germline V gene are SEHNR and FQNEAQ (reference sequence). The CDR3 reads CASSLAGPTGAKNIQYF. DNA of the CDR3: TGTGCCAGCAGCTTAGCGGGCCCGACAGGGGCTAAAAACATTCAGTACTTC.

This chain uses TRBV2 with TRBJ1-2; a possible D gene is TRBD1 (6 bases). The germline V gene has CDR1 SNHLY and CDR2 FYNNEI. This CDR3 has 14 amino acids. Trimming pared 5 bases from V and 4 bases from J, leaving 14 bases between. The CDR3 here is CASSPRDTAYGYTF. CDR3 nucleotide sequence: TGTGCCAGCAGTCCTCGGGACACAGCCTATGGCTACACCTTC.

V and J are TRBV19 and TRBJ2-1; 9 bases are shared with TRBD1. Germline V lookup: CDR1 LNHDA, CDR2 SQIVND (reference sequence). The CDR3 covers 15 residues. J lost 4 bases, V lost 3 bases, and 4 bases had no gene match. This CDR3 is CASSMPGQGYNEQFF. CDR3 sequence (DNA): TGTGCCAGTAGTATGCCGGGACAGGGTTACAATGAGCAGTTCTTC.

The gene calls are TRBV11-3 and TRBJ2-1, with D perhaps TRBD2 (6 bases). CDR3 size: 16 residues. V lost 1 base and J lost 4, with 14 bases in between. CDR1 and CDR2 from the germline V gene are SGHNT and YENEEA. The CDR3 DNA is TGTGCCAGCAGCTTAGTGGTTAGCGGCATTTACAATGAGCAGTTCTTC. This gives the protein CASSLVVSGIYNEQFF.

The gene calls are TRBV4-1 and TRBJ2-3; TRBD2 aligns across 10 bases. The CDR3 runs 19 residues. Germline V lookup: CDR1 MGHRA, CDR2 YSYEKL. The trim removed 0 bases at V and 3 bases at J, leaving 12 bases unmatched. In DNA form, the CDR3 reads TGCGCCAGCAGCCAAGAATTCCCTGTACTAGCGGGAAGAACAGATACGCAGTATTTT. As protein: CASSQEFPVLAGRTDTQYF.

J is TRBJ1-5 and V is TRBV5-8; 12 positions agree with TRBD1. Germline values: CDR1 SGHTS, CDR2 YDEGEE. Losses at the gene ends were 0 bases for V and 7 bases for J; bases not matched to a gene: 8. The CDR3 is 17 amino acids. CDR3 protein: CASSLGLGQGAGQPQHF. In DNA form, the CDR3 reads TGTGCCAGCAGCTTGGGGTTGGGACAGGGGGCCGGGCAGCCCCAGCATTTT.

The chain carries TRBV7-9 and TRBJ2-3, with D hard to call. Germline V lookup: CDR1 SEHNR, CDR2 FQNEAQ (reference sequence). V lost 1 base to trimming and J lost 2 bases, with 7 bases between them. The CDR3 covers 14 residues. CDR3 sequence reads: CASSLGQYTDTQYF. The CDR3 DNA reads TGTGCCAGCAGCTTAGGCCAGTACACAGATACGCAGTATTTT. The variable domain in full, completed from reference TRBV7-9 and TRBJ2-3, reads DTGVSQNPRHKITKRGQNVTFRCDPISEHNRLYWYRQTLGQGPEFLTYFQNEAQLEKSRLLSDRFSAERPKGSFSTLEIQRTEQGDSAMYLCASSLGQYTDTQYFGPGTRLTVL.

The rearrangement uses TRBV7-9 and TRBJ1-4; perhaps TRBD1 as D (5 bases). The CDR3 has 13 residues. Germline V gives CDR1 SEHNR, CDR2 FQNEAQ (reference sequence). The CDR3 protein is CAGGGYGDEKLFF. The CDR3 DNA reads as TGTGCGGGGGGAGGCTACGGAGATGAAAAACTGTTTTTT. Using reference TRBV7-9 and TRBJ1-4 for the parts outside the CDR3, the full variable domain is DTGVSQNPRHKITKRGQNVTFRCDPISEHNRLYWYRQTLGQGPEFLTYFQNEAQLEKSRLLSDRFSAERPKGSFSTLEIQRTEQGDSAMYLCAGGGYGDEKLFFGSGTQLSVL.

The chain combines TRBV9 with TRBJ1-1; D is ambiguous. The V gene lost 3 bases and the J gene lost 6 bases, with 18 bases spanning the gap. The CDR3 spans 15 residues. CDR1 and CDR2 (germline): SGDLS, YYNGEE. In DNA, the CDR3 is TGTGCCAGCAGCGCCGGGTCCCTCGGAAAGGCTGAAGCTTTCTTT. Encoded protein: CASSAGSLGKAEAFF.

The J gene is TRBJ2-2, the V gene TRBV6-5, with 8 nucleotides matching TRBD1. This CDR3 has 13 amino acids. The germline CDR1 and CDR2 sequences are MNHEY and SVGAGI. Trimming took 5 bases from V and 5 from J; bases not matched to a gene: 1. Here the CDR3 reads CASSRDRTGELFF. CDR3 in DNA: TGTGCCAGCAGTCGGGACAGGACCGGGGAGCTGTTTTTT.

The rearrangement uses TRBV9 and TRBJ2-2; tentatively, D is TRBD1 (5 bases). Germline CDR1 reads SGDLS; CDR2 reads YYNGEE. Trimming stripped 0 bases from V and 4 bases from J, with 13 bases between. The CDR3 contains 16 residues. The CDR3 is CASSVATRAVTGELFF. In DNA form, the CDR3 reads TGTGCCAGCAGCGTAGCTACCAGGGCGGTCACCGGGGAGCTGTTTTTT.